One sample yielded the 31 T cell receptor beta chains listed below, sequenced in a study of T cell responses to AZD1222 COVID-19 vaccine. TCRdb keeps only in-frame clones here, not all; method: immunoSEQ multiplex PCR. This table has some 63,000 clones, approximately 92% appearing once. The sequences come from peripheral blood, collected 28 days after the second AZD1222 dose. These receptors were collected from an adult who received the AZD1222 COVID-19 vaccine.

The chain links TRBV30 to TRBJ2-3; maybe TRBD2 (6 bases). V was clipped by 0 bases and J by 0 bases, with 10 bases between them. From germline, CDR1 is GTSNPN and CDR2 SVGIG (reference sequence). This CDR3 spans 15 amino acids. The CDR3 region has the DNA TGTGCCTGGAGTGTACGCGCGGGGAGCACAGATACGCAGTATTTT. Translating gives CAWSVRAGSTDTQYF.

This sequence joins TRBV7-2 and TRBJ1-3, with no clear D. Germline CDR1 and CDR2: SGHTA and FQGNSA. The CDR3 sequence is 15 residues long. Trimming pared 2 bases from V and 4 bases from J, leaving 12 bases between. The CDR3 spells CASSLTQSEGNTIYF. Written as DNA, the CDR3 is TGTGCCAGCAGCTTAACCCAGTCTGAGGGAAACACCATATATTTT.

The chain employs TRBV7-2 and TRBJ1-2; 9 positions match TRBD1. Unmatched junction bases numbered 3, after V lost 7 bases and J lost 0 bases. CDR3 length: 14 residues. Germline lookup yields CDR1 SGHTA and CDR2 FQGNSA. The CDR3 sequence is CASTGTGSNYGYTF. CDR3 DNA: TGTGCCAGCACCGGGACAGGGTCTAACTATGGCTACACCTTC.

The rearrangement uses TRBV6-5 and TRBJ2-1; 7 positions agree with TRBD1. The J segment lost 14 bases and the V segment lost 9 bases, leaving 10 bases of the junction unmatched. The CDR3 runs 11 residues. CDR1 and CDR2 from the germline V gene are MNHEY and SVGAGI. The CDR3 sequence is CASYRDRGKFF. CDR3 sequence (DNA): TGTGCCAGTTACCGGGACAGAGGAAAGTTCTTC.

The V and J genes are TRBV6-5 and TRBJ1-4, with D possibly TRBD1 on 5 matching bases. V dropped 6 bases and J dropped 2 bases, with 10 bases sitting between them. The V gene's germline CDR1 is MNHEY and CDR2 SVGAGI. CDR3 length: 14 amino acids. CDR3 in amino acids: CASRGGWTNEKLFF. In DNA form, the CDR3 reads TGTGCCAGCAGGGGGGGTTGGACTAATGAAAAACTGTTTTTT.

The chain uses TRBV2 and TRBJ1-4, with 7 bases that match TRBD1. V was clipped by 11 bases and J by 4 bases; unmatched bases: 7. Germline V lookup: CDR1 SNHLY, CDR2 FYNNEI. The CDR3 is made up of 13 amino acids. The CDR3: CASRRDSNEKLFF. CDR3 bases: TGTGCCTCCCGGCGGGACAGTAATGAAAAACTGTTTTTT.

The rearrangement joins TRBV30 to TRBJ2-3, with TRBD1 matching over 10 bases. This CDR3 is built from 15 residues. J was trimmed by 2 bases and V by 1 base; bases with no gene match: 3. Per the germline V gene, CDR1 is GTSNPN and CDR2 is SVGIG (reference sequence). In nucleotides, the CDR3 is TGTGCCTGGAGTGGACAGGGGGCGTTCACAGATACGCAGTATTTT. Amino acid sequence: CAWSGQGAFTDTQYF.

The DNA for the CDR3 is TGTGCCAGCAGCTTACACAGGGGGCTTGTATTGGAGCAGTTCTTC. Protein: CASSLHRGLVLEQFF. J is TRBJ2-1 and V is TRBV21-1; the D call in the table, TRBD1, was not verified against the DNA. TRBV21-1 is assigned pseudogene status. This CDR3 has 15 amino acids.

Comment on this clone: Its ends do not fully match the called genes, so a read error is possible. The chain uses TRBV7-7 and TRBJ1-6, with D uncertain. This CDR3 has 19 amino acids. Germline V gene lookup returns CDR1 SSHAT and CDR2 FNYEAQ (reference sequence). DNA for the CDR3: TGTGCTAGCAGCTTAAGGTGGCCTGTTGTGGGCCTTGGTAATTCACCCCTCCACTTT. This gives the protein CASSLRWPVVGLGNSPLHF.

J is TRBJ2-7 and V is TRBV7-6, with 8 bases identical to TRBD1. Germline-derived CDR1 and CDR2 are SGHVS and FNYEAQ. Unmatched junction bases numbered 7, after V lost 1 base and J lost 2 bases. The length of the CDR3 is 16 residues. CDR3 coding DNA: TGTGCCAGCAGCTTAGGACAGGGGCCGCCAACCTACGAGCAGTACTTC. Its translation is CASSLGQGPPTYEQYF.

This chain uses TRBV19 with TRBJ1-2; D unclear. The CDR3 spans 13 residues. The V end lost 3 bases, the J end lost 2 bases, and 7 bases lay between the germline ends. Germline V gives CDR1 LNHDA, CDR2 SQIVND (reference sequence). The CDR3 region has the DNA TGTGCCAGTAGTATCGGAGTAAACTATGGCTACACCTTC. Amino acids: CASSIGVNYGYTF. The variable domain in full, completed from reference TRBV19 and TRBJ1-2, reads DGGITQSPKYLFRKEGQNVTLSCEQNLNHDAMYWYRQDPGQGLRLIYYSQIVNDFQKGDIAEGYSVSREKKESFPLTVTSAQKNPTAFYLCASSIGVNYGYTFGSGTRLTVV.

The chain employs TRBV7-2 and TRBJ1-6, with unresolved D. Germline values: CDR1 SGHTA, CDR2 FQGNSA. This CDR3 contains 13 residues. V lost 5 bases to trimming and J lost 6 bases, with 8 bases between them. CDR3 coding DNA: TGTGCCAGCAGCCTGGACCCTAATTCACCCCTCCACTTT. Translation: CASSLDPNSPLHF.

This clone was seen a handful of times. The gene calls are TRBV5-1 and TRBJ1-1, with D possibly matching TRBD1 (6 bases). The germline V gene encodes CDR1 SGHRS and CDR2 YFSETQ. The V gene lost 0 bases and the J gene lost 1 base, with 7 bases spanning the gap. This CDR3 is 14 amino acids long. The CDR3 region is CASSLGQENTEAFF. CDR3 DNA: TGCGCCAGCAGCTTGGGACAGGAGAACACTGAAGCTTTCTTT. The variable domain in full, completed from reference TRBV5-1 and TRBJ1-1, reads KAGVTQTPRYLIKTRGQQVTLSCSPISGHRSVSWYQQTPGQGLQFLFEYFSETQRNKGNFPGRFSGRQFSNSRSEMNVSTLELGDSALYLCASSLGQENTEAFFGQGTRLTVV.

The genes are TRBV2 and TRBJ2-7, with D perhaps being TRBD1 or TRBD2 (5 bases each). Looked up from germline, CDR1 is SNHLY and CDR2 is FYNNEI. Trimming cost V 4 bases and J 3 bases, with 25 bases left between them. This CDR3 contains 18 residues. CDR3 sequence (DNA): TGTGCCAGCAGTGGGATCGGGACGGAATCGGCTCCGTACTACGAGCAGTACTTC. It specifies CASSGIGTESAPYYEQYF.

The chain is built from TRBV9 and TRBJ1-1, with a tentative D call TRBD1 (6 bases). Trimming removed 0 bases from V and 7 bases from J, with 13 bases in between. CDR3 length: 14 residues. Germline loops: CDR1 SGDLS, CDR2 YYNGEE. The DNA for the CDR3 is TGTGCCAGCAGCGTAGCAGGGGCGCAGGTTGAAGCTTTCTTT. Protein sequence: CASSVAGAQVEAFF.

The genes are TRBV3-1 (or the pseudogene TRBV3-2) and TRBJ1-1; D unresolved. Germline CDR1 reads LGHDT; CDR2 reads YNNKEL (reference sequence). The CDR3 runs 13 residues. V gave up 5 bases and J gave up 10 bases, with 17 bases separating them. CDR3: CASSEGRLGVAFF. CDR3 in DNA: TGTGCCAGCAGCGAAGGGCGTCTCGGAGTAGCTTTCTTT.

The V gene is TRBV18, the J gene TRBJ1-5; D not resolved. Looked up from germline, CDR1 is KGHSH and CDR2 is LQKENI. The CDR3 consists of 14 residues. Trimming left V 0 bases short and J 5 bases short, with 8 bases between. The CDR3 sequence: CASSPPNSHQPQHF. The CDR3 DNA sequence: TGTGCCAGCTCACCACCGAATAGTCATCAGCCCCAGCATTTT.

The chain's CDR3 is CASTSQGANEKLFF. Written as DNA, the CDR3 is TGTGCCAGCACTTCGCAGGGGGCTAATGAAAAACTGTTTTTT. The gene calls are TRBV28 and TRBJ1-4; 7 nucleotides match TRBD1. The germline V gene encodes CDR1 MDHEN and CDR2 SYDVKM. Trimming removed 7 bases from V and 3 bases from J; junction bases left unmatched: 5. The CDR3 is 14 residues long.

J is TRBJ1-3 and V is TRBV10-3; 7 bases line up with TRBD1. The length of the CDR3 is 16 residues. The V gene's germline CDR1 is ENHRY and CDR2 SYGVKD. Trimming removed 3 bases from V and 2 bases from J; junction bases left unmatched: 7. CDR3 sequence reads: CAISESTGATGNTIYF. As DNA, the CDR3 is TGTGCCATCAGTGAAAGTACAGGGGCTACTGGAAACACCATATATTTT.

This clone was seen more than once but under ten times. V usage is TRBV5-1 and J usage is TRBJ2-6; a possible D gene is TRBD2 (6 bases). Per the germline V gene, CDR1 is SGHRS and CDR2 is YFSETQ. The CDR3 is 17 residues long. Deletions cut 4 bases from V and 4 bases from J, with 18 bases between. In nucleotides, the CDR3 is TGCGCCAGCAGCCCCGGGAGTGGGGCTGGAGGGGCCAACGTCCTGACTTTC. Its protein is CASSPGSGAGGANVLTF.

The chain joins TRBV11-3 to TRBJ2-2, with D possibly matching TRBD1 (6 bases). This CDR3 is built from 13 residues. Trimming took 5 bases from V and 4 from J, leaving 8 bases between them. CDR1 and CDR2 from the germline V gene are SGHNT and YENEEA. The CDR3 region is CASSRTVTGELFF. In DNA form, the CDR3 reads TGTGCCAGCAGCAGGACAGTCACCGGGGAGCTGTTTTTT.

The V call is TRBV6-4, the J call TRBJ2-1, with D perhaps matching TRBD2 (7 bases). Germline V lookup: CDR1 MRHNA, CDR2 SNTAGT. V lost 4 bases and J lost 9, with 16 bases in between. This CDR3 region has 14 residues. The CDR3 nucleotides read TGTGCCAGCAGTGTGGAGGGGGGGCAGAGTGAGCAGTTCTTC. Protein product: CASSVEGGQSEQFF.

The chain uses TRBV6-2 or TRBV6-3 and TRBJ2-7; 9 nucleotides match TRBD1. V lost 2 bases, J lost 1 base, and 3 bases stayed unmatched. The CDR3 runs to 15 residues. Germline lookup yields CDR1 MNHEY and CDR2 SVGEGT. The CDR3: CASSYPGQGSYEQYF. CDR3 in DNA: TGTGCCAGCAGTTACCCGGGACAGGGATCCTACGAGCAGTACTTC.

The chain recombines TRBV5-6 with TRBJ2-1; no firm D call. CDR3 length equals 16 residues. The V gene lost 3 bases and the J gene lost 0 bases, with 13 bases spanning the gap. The germline gives CDR1 SGHDT, CDR2 YYEEEE. The CDR3 loop is CASSSLILSSYNEQFF. The CDR3 nucleotides are TGTGCCAGCAGCTCCCTTATATTGAGCTCCTACAATGAGCAGTTCTTC.

The chain employs TRBV5-1 and TRBJ1-6; 7 nucleotides match TRBD1. The CDR3 is 16 residues long. After removal of 4 bases from V and 5 bases from J, the junction contained 9 bases not matched to a gene. Germline V gene lookup returns CDR1 SGHRS and CDR2 YFSETQ. The CDR3 reads CASSPDSGTDNSPLHF. For the CDR3, the DNA is TGCGCCAGCAGCCCGGATTCCGGGACAGATAATTCACCCCTCCACTTT. Variable domain in full (rest from reference TRBV5-1 and TRBJ1-6): KAGVTQTPRYLIKTRGQQVTLSCSPISGHRSVSWYQQTPGQGLQFLFEYFSETQRNKGNFPGRFSGRQFSNSRSEMNVSTLELGDSALYLCASSPDSGTDNSPLHFGNGTRLTVT.

The chain combines TRBV6-6 with TRBJ2-3; D perhaps matches TRBD1 (5 bases). Germline lookup yields CDR1 MNHNY and CDR2 SVGAGI (reference sequence). This CDR3 spans 14 amino acids. V lost 10 bases and J 1 base, leaving 15 bases between the germline ends. Here the CDR3 reads CATQGAQRTDTQYF. CDR3 in DNA: TGTGCCACCCAAGGGGCCCAACGCACAGATACGCAGTATTTT.

The rearrangement uses TRBV5-1 and TRBJ2-7, with D possibly being TRBD2 (5 bases). The V gene lost 6 bases and the J gene lost 2 bases, with 15 bases spanning the gap. Germline V gene sequence: CDR1 SGHRS, CDR2 YFSETQ. The CDR3 runs 14 residues. CDR3 sequence (DNA): TGCGCCAGCAATACGGGGATAGCGACCTACGAGCAGTACTTC. This gives the protein CASNTGIATYEQYF.

The chain combines TRBV6-6 with TRBJ2-7; D remains unclear. Between the trimmed V and J ends, which lost 0 bases and 6 bases, there was a span of 12 bases. The CDR3 has 14 amino acids. Germline values: CDR1 MNHNY, CDR2 SVGAGI (reference sequence). The CDR3 bases are TGTGCCAGCAGTTACTCAGGCAGGTTTCGCGAGCAGTACTTC. Translation gives CASSYSGRFREQYF.

CDR3 residues: CASSPGQARGSTEAFF. CDR3 nucleotide sequence: TGTGCCAGCAGCCCAGGACAGGCAAGGGGTTCCACTGAAGCTTTCTTT. The V gene is TRBV7-2, the J gene TRBJ1-1; 7 nucleotides align to TRBD1. Germline lookup yields CDR1 SGHTA and CDR2 FQGNSA. This CDR3 spans 16 amino acids. With V trimmed by 5 bases and J by 4 bases, 13 bases remained unmatched.

V gene TRBV6-4 combines with J gene TRBJ1-6; maybe TRBD1 (6 bases). V was clipped by 6 bases and J by 3 bases, with 12 bases between them. The CDR3 contains 15 residues. CDR1 MRHNA and CDR2 SNTAGT come from the germline V gene. In DNA form, the CDR3 reads TGTGCCAGCAGCGCCGAACAGGGCTATAATTCACCCCTCCACTTT. Its translation is CASSAEQGYNSPLHF.

The chain is built from TRBV14 and TRBJ1-6; no firm D call. Germline CDR1 reads SGHDN; CDR2 reads FVKESK. The length of the CDR3 is 16 residues. Trimming took 1 base from V and 9 from J, leaving 16 bases between them. CDR3 bases: TGTGCCAGCAGCCAAGGGGCGGCCGCGACACGTTCACCCCTCCACTTT. This gives the protein CASSQGAAATRSPLHF.